Below, one TCR beta chain is given with its context. This clone's antigen is unknown. No per-base quality is available; no much larger clone lies one base away. Using the deep immunoSEQ assay, TCR CDR3 regions were amplified from genomic DNA by multiplex PCR. For each cell subset, the extracted genomic DNA was distributed evenly across all wells of several immunoSEQ 96-well plates, and each plate served as one replicate. For sorted subsets, roughly 200 ng of genomic DNA, equivalent to some 30,000 T cell genomes, went into each replicate PCR. Purified libraries were measured with a Qubit 3.0 fluorometer, size-checked on a Bioanalyzer 2100, and measured again with the KAPA Library Quantification kit. Every immunoSEQ 96-well plate was sequenced on a dedicated single-read 150-cycle Illumina NextSeq 550 flow cell. Processing in the source paper ran as follows. Because only junctional sequences without quality scores were contained in the immunoSEQ output, filtering matching that applied to full-length reads could not be performed. Sequences were annotated with PyIR, a Python wrapper for IgBLAST v1.9, and V/J genes and CDR3 were assigned using IMGT germline references. Reads with weak V/J assignments (E-value above 1e-6), missing CDR3, stop codons, out-of-frame junctions, or ambiguous translated residues were removed. V3J clonotypes were defined as sequences sharing the same inferred V gene, J gene, and CDR3 amino acid sequence. The percentage overlap between two repertoires was calculated by dividing the number of shared unique clonotypes by the size of the smaller repertoire. Three approaches were used to assess repertoire richness: RTK rarefaction, the Chao1 estimator, and Recon v2.1 estimates of unobserved clonotypes. OLGA was used to compute generation probabilities for all TCRbeta clonotypes that the gDNA method yielded from a handful of donors. The clones in this table, taken by TCRdb from immuneACCESS, are in-frame only. Not every clone is retained; where verified, under half of the shortfall comes from an unresolved V gene, and the cause of the rest is unknown. The DNA gave D and trimming, while V, J and clone size come from that table. This sample comprises just over 2,000,000 clones, about 94% of them detected only once. In total, the top ten clones hold roughly 1.1% of the sample.

Taken from cysteine to phenylalanine, the CDR3 has 14 residues. The sequence is cut down to CDR3 DNA, 42 bases in frame from base 1. From V the trimming removes 4 bases and from J it removes 5 bases, while the gene matches leave 6 bases of the junction unaccounted for. Based on the germline V gene, the CDR1 and CDR2 sequences are ENHRY and SYGVKD. The sample comes from a study of shared clonotypes between healthy human individuals (TCRdb year 2020). In terms of the full investigation: A few men and a couple of women, aged 18 to 49 years, made up the cohort. Per donor, three plates each were used for CD4 naive and CD4 memory, two for CD8 naive, and one for CD8 memory. Blood TCR repertoires of roughly five healthy adults were deeply sequenced to estimate repertoire size and the extent of clonotype sharing between individuals. To increase sequencing depth and limit assay-specific biases, different laboratories used diverse techniques to prepare libraries and sequence TCR repertoires. Between about 0.8 and 9.5 billion PBMCs per donor were obtained by leukapheresis.

For the CD8 naive samples, CD45RO-negative cells were positively selected for CCR7, yielding a CD45RA+CCR7+ population from which TemRA cells were excluded. Donors were healthy HIV-negative adults with no recently reported acute infections or vaccinations. Every donor was a Caucasian adult living in Nashville, Tennessee, USA. Blood was obtained by leukapheresis, after which PBMCs were separated by Ficoll-Histopaque density gradient centrifugation and cryopreserved in liquid nitrogen vapor phase. Analytical flow cytometry was used to check the purity and quantity of every magnetically sorted T cell population. Genomic DNA was isolated from each sorted fraction and quantified by UV absorbance on a Nanodrop 2000c. Study-level results and caveats: The genetic and exposure-history diversity represented was limited by the small number of donors. Higher generation probabilities were observed for clonotypes shared by all four sorted-subset donors than for non-shared clonotypes. Naive subsets generally had larger estimated clonotype richness than memory subsets. Sharing across a few donors was observed for 5% to 6.5% of naive CD4, 3.5% of naive CD8, about 2.3% of memory CD4, and about 0.39% of memory CD8 clonotypes. Even with the large sequencing depth, rarefaction of the sorted-subset datasets indicated that sequencing was incomplete. Pairwise subsampling indicated that sequencing depth was expected to affect the degree of clonotype sharing among donors. Sampling was restricted to blood, and TCR repertoires in tissue are likely to differ from TCR repertoires in blood.

The sequencing sample was made of naive CD8+ T cells sorted from blood. The label giving this sample's cell subset or site can be read as: CD45RA+CCR7+. The source of this sequence is a man aged 18 to 30 in good health. The rearranged chain carries TRBV10-3 and TRBJ1-1, with 8 junctional bases fitting TRBD1. The DNA sequence is TGTGCCATCAGTGCCCCACAGGGGGGAACTGAAGCTTTCTTT. It is translated as CAISAPQGGTEAFF.